Each of the 28 T cell receptor beta chains below was sequenced from the same sample in a study of T-cell memory formation after mild COVID-19. TCRdb re-called the 5' RACE reads through MiXCR, storing one row per CDR3 protein. The repertoire holds approximately 210,000 distinct CDR3 sequences, with about a sixth as singletons. The sample consisted of PBMCs or a T cell subset sorted from them (not recorded which). The receptor source for this set is an adult woman who had mild COVID-19 (a few samples of this study predate the infection). Cell type and time point are not known.

V gene TRBV12-3 or TRBV12-4 combines with J gene TRBJ1-1; no definite D call. Trimming took 6 bases from V and 7 from J, leaving 15 bases between them. The CDR3 contains 13 residues. As DNA, the CDR3 is TGTGCCAGCAGCCCAGGCCCACATCTTGAAGCTTTCTTT. Its protein product is CASSPGPHLEAFF.

This clonotype was recorded a few times. The chain carries TRBV12-3 or TRBV12-4 and TRBJ1-2; D is unclear. The CDR3 loop spans 14 amino acids. Trimming left V 8 bases short and J 1 base short, with 14 bases between. In DNA form, the CDR3 reads TGTGCCAGCGGTACAGAATACCGTAACTATGGCTACACCTTC. Translation gives CASGTEYRNYGYTF.

This clonotype was picked up a small number of times. The rearrangement uses TRBV7-3 and TRBJ2-7; 9 bases are shared with TRBD1. The germline CDR1 and CDR2 sequences are SGHTA and FQGTGA. V lost 5 bases, J lost 2 bases, and 7 bases stayed unmatched. The CDR3 has 15 amino acids. The CDR3 loop is CASSPAGTGTYEQYF. Here the CDR3 DNA reads TGTGCCAGCAGCCCCGCCGGGACAGGGACCTACGAGCAGTACTTC. Full variable domain (rest looked up from reference TRBV7-3 and TRBJ2-7): GAGVSQTPSNKVTEKGKYVELRCDPISGHTALYWYRQSLGQGPEFLIYFQGTGAADDSGLPNDRFFAVRPEGSVSTLKIQRTERGDSAVYLCASSPAGTGTYEQYFGPGTRLTVT.

The rearrangement joins TRBV5-8 to TRBJ2-3, with TRBD1 identical over 8 bases. From germline, CDR1 is SGHTS and CDR2 YDEGEE. The CDR3 has 16 residues. V lost 6 bases to trimming and J lost 2 bases; unmatched junction nucleotides: 11. The CDR3, as DNA: TGTGCCAGCAACGCAGGACAGGGCCTGAACACAGATACGCAGTATTTT. Encoded protein: CASNAGQGLNTDTQYF.

The chain combines TRBV7-3 with TRBJ1-1, with a possible D match to TRBD1 (6 bases). Trimming stripped 6 bases from V and 7 bases from J, with 21 bases between. The CDR3 is 15 residues long. The germline V gene has CDR1 SGHTA and CDR2 FQGTGA. In DNA, the CDR3 is TGTGCCAGCAGACGCGATCCGACAGGTGGATTTGAAGCTTTCTTT. Its translation is CASRRDPTGGFEAFF.

This clonotype was counted only a few times. The chain recombines TRBV12-3 or TRBV12-4 with TRBJ1-1; D not certain. V lost 6 bases, J lost 1 base, and 15 bases lay in between. There are 15 residues in the CDR3. The CDR3, as DNA: TGTGCCAGCAGGCTACGTACTTTGGAGAACACTGAAGCTTTCTTT. Amino acids: CASRLRTLENTEAFF.

This clonotype was seen more than once but under ten times. The V gene is TRBV29-1, the J gene TRBJ2-7; 11 bases align to TRBD1. Germline V lookup: CDR1 SQVTM, CDR2 ANQGSEA. CDR3 length: 14 residues. V lost 4 bases to trimming and J lost 6 bases; unmatched junction nucleotides: 8. The CDR3 DNA reads as TGCAGCGTTGGTCCGGACAGGGGGCCGGGCGAGCAGTACTTC. This translates into CSVGPDRGPGEQYF.

The J gene is TRBJ2-1, the V gene TRBV4-1; 12 bases are a match to TRBD1. Germline assignment: CDR1 MGHRA and CDR2 YSYEKL. This CDR3 has 15 amino acids. V dropped 4 bases and J dropped 6; count of bases not matched to a gene: 4. The CDR3 sequence: CASSPLGQGANEQFF. CDR3 DNA sequence: TGCGCCAGCAGCCCACTGGGACAGGGGGCCAATGAGCAGTTCTTC.

This rearrangement joins TRBV24-1 to TRBJ1-2; D might be TRBD1 (5 bases). Germline values: CDR1 KGHDR, CDR2 SFDVKD. The CDR3 extends over 14 amino acids. Trimming took off 4 bases at V and 4 bases at J, with 12 bases between the two ends. The CDR3 region has the DNA TGTGCCACCAGTGACTACGGGACGGCCTATGGCTACACCTTC. Its protein product is CATSDYGTAYGYTF.

The V call is TRBV15, the J call TRBJ2-2; 8 bases match TRBD1. The CDR3 is 14 amino acids. The germline CDR1 and CDR2 sequences are LNHNV and YYDKDF (reference sequence). V lost 5 bases to trimming and J lost 6 bases; unmatched junction nucleotides: 5. CDR3 nucleotide sequence: TGTGCCACCAGCGCCCGACAGGGGCCCGGGGAGCTGTTTTTT. Translating gives CATSARQGPGELFF. The variable domain in full, completed from reference TRBV15 and TRBJ2-2, reads DAMVIQNPRYQVTQFGKPVTLSCSQTLNHNVMYWYQQKSSQAPKLLFHYYDKDFNNEADTPDNFQSRRPNTSFCFLDIRSPGLGDTAMYLCATSARQGPGELFFGEGSRLTVL.

Ten or more counts support this clonotype. At one end, the junction sequence differs from germline, possibly due to a read error. This sequence joins TRBV12-3 or TRBV12-4 and TRBJ1-3; tentative D call: TRBD1 (5 bases). The CDR3 sequence is 15 residues long. The DNA of the CDR3 is TGTGCCAGCACTTTACCCTGGGACGCCGGAAACACCATATATTTT. This sequence encodes CASTLPWDAGNTIYF.

The chain employs TRBV6-6 and TRBJ2-3, with 7 bases that match TRBD2. The CDR3 length is 19 residues. Germline V gene lookup returns CDR1 MNHNY and CDR2 SVGAGI (reference sequence). Trimming took 0 bases from V and 2 from J; bases not matched to a gene: 14. Here the CDR3 DNA reads TGTGCCAGCAGTTACTCCCTTAGTATGGGGGGGTATGCCACAGATACGCAGTATTTT. Translated: CASSYSLSMGGYATDTQYF.

The rearrangement links TRBV4-3 to TRBJ2-3; 9 bases fit TRBD2. This CDR3 contains 20 residues. Germline V gives CDR1 LGHNA, CDR2 YSLEER. Germline trimming cut 0 bases from V and 0 bases from J; bases unmatched to any gene: 13. CDR3 protein: CASSQDGGAGGPLSTDTQYF. For the CDR3, the DNA is TGCGCCAGCAGCCAAGATGGGGGTGCGGGAGGGCCGCTTAGCACAGATACGCAGTATTTT.

The rearrangement uses TRBV12-3 or TRBV12-4 and TRBJ2-5, with 9 bases lining up with TRBD2. The CDR3 contains 16 residues. The trim removed 1 base at V and 5 bases at J, leaving 8 bases unmatched. The CDR3 loop reads CASSLGRGGARETQYF. The CDR3 DNA reads as TGTGCCAGCAGTTTAGGACGCGGGGGGGCCAGGGAGACCCAGTACTTC.

In this sample, this clonotype turned up a few times. The chain has TRBV7-2 and TRBJ2-7, with D unclear. The CDR3 has 13 residues. CDR1 and CDR2 (germline): SGHTA, FQGNSA. V gave up 4 bases and J gave up 2 bases, with 9 bases separating them. The CDR3 nucleotides are TGTGCCAGCAGCTCGTCTTCCCCCTACGAGCAGTACTTC. Amino acids: CASSSSSPYEQYF. Full variable domain (rest looked up from reference TRBV7-2 and TRBJ2-7): GAGVSQSPSNKVTEKGKDVELRCDPISGHTALYWYRQSLGQGLEFLIYFQGNSAPDKSGLPSDRFSAERTGGSVSTLTIQRTQQEDSAVYLCASSSSSPYEQYFGPGTRLTVT.

This clonotype was counted between two and nine times. The chain recombines TRBV5-1 with TRBJ2-7; 8 bases match TRBD2. This CDR3 region has 15 residues. The trim removed 4 bases at V and 0 bases at J, leaving 6 bases unmatched. Germline V gene lookup returns CDR1 SGHRS and CDR2 YFSETQ. The CDR3 DNA follows: TGCGCCAGCAGCCCCGCCGGGACTAGCTCCTACGAGCAGTACTTC. It translates to CASSPAGTSSYEQYF.

V is TRBV20-1 and J is TRBJ1-1; D ambiguous. V shed 4 bases and J shed 7 bases, with 13 bases lying between them. This CDR3 is built from 12 residues. Germline CDR1 reads DFQATT; CDR2 reads SNEGSKA (reference sequence). DNA for the CDR3: TGCAGTGCTACACTCTGGCAGCTTGAAGCTTTCTTT. It yields the protein CSATLWQLEAFF.

This clonotype has a handful of counts. This rearrangement joins TRBV13 to TRBJ2-2; either TRBD1 or TRBD2 may fit D (6 bases each). V was pared by 2 bases and J by 9 bases, with 25 bases between. The germline V gene has CDR1 PRHDT and CDR2 FYEKMQ (reference sequence). The CDR3 sequence is 18 residues long. In DNA form, the CDR3 reads TGTGCCAGCAGCTTAACTGTACAGGGTAGGAGACTAGGCCGGGAGCTGTTTTTT. It codes for CASSLTVQGRRLGRELFF.

This clonotype was seen only a few times. The chain employs TRBV24-1 and TRBJ2-5; D could derive from TRBD1 or TRBD2 (5 bases each). The CDR3 totals 17 residues. CDR1 is KGHDR and CDR2 is SFDVKD in the germline V gene. The germline V and J ends were trimmed by 4 bases and 5 bases, with 22 bases remaining between them. The CDR3 sequence: CATSDPNPGPGLETQYF. The CDR3 DNA reads as TGTGCCACCAGTGACCCTAATCCGGGACCAGGGTTGGAGACCCAGTACTTC.

This clonotype was seen a few times. The rearrangement uses TRBV10-3 and TRBJ2-1; 13 positions agree with TRBD2. The CDR3 totals 15 residues. CDR1 and CDR2 from the germline V gene are ENHRY and SYGVKD. The V gene end was trimmed by 5 bases and the J gene end by 9 bases; junction bases not matched to a gene: 7. CDR3 DNA: TGTGCCATCAGTCCGACTAGCGGGAGGAGGGGTGAGCAGTTCTTC. Its protein product is CAISPTSGRRGEQFF.

Only a few counts were recorded for this clonotype. The V gene is TRBV7-2, the J gene TRBJ1-2; no definite D call. In germline, CDR1 is SGHTA, CDR2 FQGNSA. The CDR3 loop spans 11 amino acids. The germline V and J ends were trimmed by 4 bases and 4 bases, with 4 bases remaining between them. The CDR3 DNA follows: TGTGCCAGCAGCTCGACCTATGGCTACACCTTC. Its protein is CASSSTYGYTF.

The rearrangement links TRBV10-3 to TRBJ1-2; D unclear. The germline V and J ends were trimmed by 4 bases and 3 bases, with 9 bases remaining between them. Germline CDR1 reads ENHRY; CDR2 reads SYGVKD. The CDR3 covers 13 residues. The CDR3 is CAISVGQDYGYTF. As DNA, the CDR3 is TGTGCCATCAGTGTTGGCCAGGACTATGGCTACACCTTC.

The genes are TRBV7-8 and TRBJ2-1; 8 nucleotides agree with TRBD1. The CDR3 is 16 amino acids. V was pared by 4 bases and J by 4 bases, with 9 bases of the junction left unmatched. Germline CDR1 SGHVS, CDR2 FQNEAQ. The CDR3 loop is CASSSQAGGAYNEQFF. CDR3 bases: TGTGCCAGCAGCTCCCAGGCAGGGGGCGCATACAATGAGCAGTTCTTC.

The V call is TRBV5-4, the J call TRBJ1-4; 10 nucleotides align to TRBD1. Germline CDR1 reads SGHNT; CDR2 reads YYREEE (reference sequence). Trimming at V came to 4 bases and at J to 7 bases, leaving 10 bases not matched to a gene. This CDR3 is built from 16 residues. The CDR3 sequence: CASSRDRGASGEKLFF. The CDR3 DNA sequence: TGTGCCAGCAGCCGGGACAGGGGTGCGTCGGGTGAAAAACTGTTTTTT. Drawing the rest from reference TRBV5-4 and TRBJ1-4, the complete variable domain is ETGVTQSPTHLIKTRGQQVTLRCSSQSGHNTVSWYQQALGQGPQFIFQYYREEENGRGNFPPRFSGLQFPNYSSELNVNALELDDSALYLCASSRDRGASGEKLFFGSGTQLSVL.

The V and J genes are TRBV2 and TRBJ2-1, with D perhaps TRBD2 (5 bases). This CDR3 region has 13 residues. Between the trimmed V and J ends, which lost 6 bases and 8 bases, there was a span of 14 bases. The V gene's germline CDR1 is SNHLY and CDR2 FYNNEI. The CDR3 region is CASRRGFSDEQFF. The CDR3 region has the DNA TGTGCCAGCAGACGGGGATTCAGCGATGAGCAGTTCTTC.

The chain recombines TRBV10-3 with TRBJ1-2; D gene unclear. The CDR3 is 14 amino acids. Per the germline V gene, CDR1 is ENHRY and CDR2 is SYGVKD. V was cut by 3 bases and J by 7 bases, with 15 bases left in between. In nucleotides, the CDR3 is TGTGCCATCAGTGACCTAAACTTCGACGGTGGCTACACCTTC. This codes for CAISDLNFDGGYTF.

In its sample, this clonotype was seen a few times. The chain joins TRBV19 to TRBJ1-6; 9 bases agree with TRBD1. This CDR3 comprises 15 residues. CDR1 LNHDA and CDR2 SQIVND come from the germline V gene (reference sequence). Trimming at V came to 4 bases and at J to 8 bases, leaving 6 bases not matched to a gene. CDR3 sequence (DNA): TGTGCCAGTAGTACGACCGGGACAGGGTATTCACCCCTCCACTTT. Protein product: CASSTTGTGYSPLHF.

This clonotype was observed a few times. The rearrangement links TRBV9 to TRBJ1-1; D unclear. The CDR3 runs 14 residues. V lost 0 bases and J 1 base, leaving 7 bases between the germline ends. Per germline, CDR1 SGDLS and CDR2 YYNGEE. The CDR3 spells CASSVEQRNTEAFF. The CDR3, as DNA: TGTGCCAGCAGCGTAGAACAAAGGAACACTGAAGCTTTCTTT.